A single sample gave rise to the 7 T cell receptor beta chains below, sequenced in a study of PD-1 blockade in classical Hodgkin lymphoma (dated by TCRdb to 2020 to 2022). What this sample's time point label stands for: cycle 4 day 1 (C4D1), after 6 weeks of nivolumab. Every trial patient had relapsed following autologous stem cell transplantation, and prior brentuximab vedotin exposure was what differed among cohorts A, B and C. Library preparation employed the immunoSEQ multiplex PCR assay. The clones in this table, taken by TCRdb from immuneACCESS, are in-frame only. Not every clone is retained; where verified, under half of the shortfall comes from an unresolved V gene, and the cause of the rest is unknown. This sample has 100,000 or so clones in its table, and over 85% of those were observed once. Around 17% of the sample comes from the top ten. Material: peripheral blood mononuclear cells (PBMCs), obtained before the fourth cycle of nivolumab. Source of these receptors: a human donor with classical Hodgkin lymphoma.

The chain joins TRBV6-5 to TRBJ1-4; weak D call: TRBD1 (5 bases). Germline CDR1 is MNHEY and CDR2 is SVGAGI. CDR3 length equals 15 residues. The germline V and J ends were trimmed by 0 bases and 6 bases, with 11 bases remaining between them. The CDR3, as DNA: TGTGCCAGCAGTTACTCGGGCAGGGCCGATGAAAAACTGTTTTTT. This sequence encodes CASSYSGRADEKLFF.

The gene calls are TRBV19 and TRBJ1-2, with TRBD1 as a possible D gene (5 bases). Trimming left V 4 bases short and J 4 bases short, with 19 bases between. The CDR3 loop spans 16 amino acids. Germline values: CDR1 LNHDA, CDR2 SQIVND (reference sequence). In nucleotides, the CDR3 is TGTGCCAGTAGTACTTCGACAGTGATGATAACCTATGGCTACACCTTC. It specifies CASSTSTVMITYGYTF. The full variable domain, in which reference TRBV19 and TRBJ1-2 provide the parts outside the CDR3, is DGGITQSPKYLFRKEGQNVTLSCEQNLNHDAMYWYRQDPGQGLRLIYYSQIVNDFQKGDIAEGYSVSREKKESFPLTVTSAQKNPTAFYLCASSTSTVMITYGYTFGSGTRLTVV.

The chain employs TRBV4-3 and TRBJ2-3; no clear D gene. This CDR3 has 17 amino acids. Germline V gene lookup returns CDR1 LGHNA and CDR2 YSLEER. The V end lost 1 base, the J end lost 2 bases, and 16 bases lay between the germline ends. The CDR3 DNA is TGCGCCAGCAGCCAAGGCCCTTTTCCGGCGACCACAGATACGCAGTATTTT. Protein sequence: CASSQGPFPATTDTQYF.

J is TRBJ2-1 and V is TRBV19, with 11 bases matching TRBD2. Germline trimming cut 0 bases from V and 3 bases from J; bases unmatched to any gene: 4. Germline CDR1 and CDR2: LNHDA and SQIVND (reference sequence). This CDR3 contains 17 residues. The CDR3 reads CASSIDGTSGSYNEQFF. Here the CDR3 DNA reads TGTGCCAGTAGTATAGATGGAACTAGCGGGAGCTACAATGAGCAGTTCTTC. Based on the CDR3 plus reference TRBV19 and TRBJ2-1, the full variable domain is DGGITQSPKYLFRKEGQNVTLSCEQNLNHDAMYWYRQDPGQGLRLIYYSQIVNDFQKGDIAEGYSVSREKKESFPLTVTSAQKNPTAFYLCASSIDGTSGSYNEQFFGPGTRLTVL.

The chain recombines TRBV7-9 with TRBJ1-1; 8 bases are a match to TRBD1. V lost 5 bases to trimming and J lost 0 bases; unmatched junction nucleotides: 5. Germline CDR1 SEHNR, CDR2 FQNEAQ (reference sequence). There are 15 residues in the CDR3. The CDR3 DNA is TGTGCCAGCAGCCCATGGACAGGGATGAACACTGAAGCTTTCTTT. This codes for CASSPWTGMNTEAFF.

The chain employs TRBV18 and TRBJ2-7, with 9 bases that match TRBD1. J gave up 3 bases and V 6 bases, and 12 bases lay outside the gene matches. CDR1 is KGHSH, CDR2 LQKENI, per germline. The CDR3 contains 16 residues. The CDR3 nucleotides read TGTGCCAGCTCGCCCTCACAGGGGGCCTTTTTCTACGAGCAGTACTTC. Its protein product is CASSPSQGAFFYEQYF.

The V call is TRBV6-6, the J call TRBJ1-2; D is possibly TRBD1 (5 bases). V was trimmed by 7 bases and J by 2 bases, leaving 8 bases between them. The CDR3 contains 12 residues. Germline CDR1 and CDR2: MNHNY and SVGAGI (reference sequence). The CDR3 region is CASTRGNYGYTF. CDR3 bases: TGTGCCAGCACCCGGGGGAACTATGGCTACACCTTC.